Listed below are T cell receptor beta chains from one sample, sequenced in a study of beta chain features in type 1 diabetes. TCRdb's table, derived via immunoSEQ multiplex PCR, lists solely in-frame clones and lacks some. There are over 700,000 clones in the sample; 15% to 20% occur only once, and 0.02% to 0.025% lies in the top ten. Sequencing was carried out using naive CD4+ T cells from blood. These receptors all come from a woman aged 18-29 years in good health. CDR3s include the opening cysteine and the closing phenylalanine or tryptophan. D genes are given only for firm matches. Clone size is given for some rows only: seen once, a few or many times, or a class if the clone is expanded.

J gene,V gene,clone size,D gene,CDR3 protein,CDR3 DNA
TRBJ2-1,TRBV7-2,-,-,CASSSFAEQFF,TGTGCCAGCAGCTCCTTCGCTGAGCAGTTCTTC
TRBJ2-3,TRBV7-9,-,-,CASSPGYRDTQYF,TGTGCCAGCAGCCCGGGTTATAGGGATACGCAGTATTTT
TRBJ1-1,TRBV11-2,-,-,CASSLGGGMNTEAFF,TGTGCCAGCAGCTTAGGGGGAGGGATGAACACTGAAGCTTTCTTT
TRBJ2-4,TRBV7-2,-,TRBD2,CASSLARLAGAKNIQYF,TGTGCCAGCAGCTTAGCCCGTCTAGCGGGAGCCAAAAACATTCAGTACTTC
TRBJ2-7,TRBV2,few,-,CASKRDSLWDEQYF,TGTGCCAGCAAGCGGGACAGCTTATGGGACGAGCAGTACTTC
TRBJ1-1,TRBV10-3,-,-,CAISGENTEAFF,TGTGCCATCAGTGGGGAGAACACTGAAGCTTTCTTT
TRBJ2-3,TRBV19,-,TRBD2,CASSIGGAADTQYF,TGTGCCAGTAGTATCGGGGGGGCGGCAGATACGCAGTATTTT
TRBJ2-1,TRBV5-1,-,-,CASCRGEVNEQFF,TGCGCCAGCTGTAGGGGCGAGGTAAATGAGCAGTTCTTC
TRBJ1-2,TRBV28,few,-,CASRPGANYGYTF,TGTGCCAGCAGGCCCGGGGCGAACTATGGCTACACCTTC
TRBJ2-3,TRBV2,-,TRBD1,CASSRDRGGTDTQYF,TGTGCCAGCAGTCGGGACAGGGGCGGGACAGATACGCAGTATTTT
TRBJ1-4,TRBV7-6,-,-,CASSLVVGSGEKLFF,TGTGCCAGCAGCTTAGTGGTCGGTTCGGGGGAAAAACTGTTTTTT
TRBJ2-5,TRBV18,-,TRBD2,CASSPGTSRETQYF,TGTGCCAGCTCACCAGGGACTAGCAGAGAGACCCAGTACTTC
TRBJ2-1,TRBV29-1,few,-,CSVGQAVYNEQFF,TGCAGCGTTGGACAGGCAGTGTACAATGAGCAGTTCTTC
TRBJ1-4,TRBV18,few,-,CASSPFADTVNEKLFF,TGTGCCAGCTCTCCCTTCGCGGACACCGTCAATGAAAAACTGTTTTTT
TRBJ1-1,TRBV28,once,-,CASSLQLTEAFF,TGTGCCAGCAGTTTACAGCTCACTGAAGCTTTCTTT